This TCR beta chain was identified in a study of CD8 T cells in ankylosing spondylitis. TCRdb used MiXCR to reprocess the 5' RACE reads, holding one entry per CDR3 protein. The table shows approximately 240,000 distinct CDR3 sequences, with roughly a tenth occurring only once. V lost 5 bases, J lost 3 bases, and 4 bases stayed unmatched. The CDR3 covers 14 residues. Germline CDR1 SNHLY, CDR2 FYNNEI. This TCR was sampled from a male donor with ankylosing spondylitis or in good health (not recorded which). Material: blood, either unsorted or a sorted T cell fraction (not recorded which). The chain has TRBV2 and TRBJ1-1, with 9 positions matching TRBD1. The CDR3: CASSSDRGYTEAFF. In DNA form, the CDR3 reads TGTGCCAGCAGTTCCGACAGGGGGTACACTGAAGCTTTCTTT.